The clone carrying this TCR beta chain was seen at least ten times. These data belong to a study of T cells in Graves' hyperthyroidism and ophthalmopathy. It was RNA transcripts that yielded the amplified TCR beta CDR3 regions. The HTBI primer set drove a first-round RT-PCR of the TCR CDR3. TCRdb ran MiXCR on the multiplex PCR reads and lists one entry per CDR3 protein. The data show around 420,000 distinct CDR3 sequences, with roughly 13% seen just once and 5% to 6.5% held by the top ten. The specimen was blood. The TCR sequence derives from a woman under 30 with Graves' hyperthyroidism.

CDR3 amino acids: CASSLPGKEQFF. The DNA for the CDR3 is TGTGCCAGCAGTCTTCCGGGGAAAGAGCAGTTCTTC. This chain uses TRBV28 with TRBJ2-1; possible D gene TRBD2, 5 bases. The CDR3 contains 12 residues. Germline CDR1 MDHEN, CDR2 SYDVKM. Trimming took 5 bases from V and 10 from J, leaving 12 bases between them.